This entry concerns a single T cell receptor beta chain. Antigen specificity is unknown. The data are from a study of T-cell reconstitution after alpha-beta-depleted transplantation in children. Notes on the study in general: By about two months after transplant, alpha-beta T cells reportedly arose from several hundred graft clones that had expanded. Some patients' high day-60 TCRbeta diversity was traced to surviving recipient T cells and thymic progenitors. When one year had passed after transplant, most T-cell counts and diversity came from newly produced T cells.

Unique molecular identifiers featured in how the TCRbeta library was prepared. TCRdb fed the PCR reads into MiXCR, producing one record per CDR3 protein. The table lists 250,000 to 400,000 distinct CDR3 sequences, roughly 25% of them singletons, with 9.5% to 12% in the top ten. CDR3 length: 15 residues. V lost 6 bases and J lost 9, with 21 bases in between. This sequence was found in a male patient younger than 18 who had a stem cell transplant for acute lymphoblastic leukemia, so the T cells may come from the graft donor. This chain links TRBV12-3 or TRBV12-4 with TRBJ2-1, with a possible D match to TRBD1 (5 bases). Sequenced material: PBMCs, mostly from graft donor cells, taken 180 days after TCRalphabeta/CD19-depleted stem cell transplant. CDR3 protein: CASRRGQGPVGEQFF. The DNA of the CDR3 is TGTGCCAGCAGGCGCGGACAAGGGCCGGTGGGTGAGCAGTTCTTC.